The clone carrying this TCR beta chain was counted once. Assay: immunoSEQ multiplex PCR; the TCRdb copy retains only in-frame clones and omits some. The table has over 200,000 clones, 80% to 90% seen once. The sample is drawn from a study of blood T cell repertoires in COVID-19. Study-wide context: There were acute and convalescent COVID-19 samples, and they came from the United States, Italy and Spain. T cells, B-cell-depleted T cells, or PBMCs provided the cDNA or gDNA that served as material.

Allocation to cohorts depended on clinical history reported by the participants. Per the germline V gene, CDR1 is SEHNR and CDR2 is FQNEAQ (reference sequence). The CDR3 loop spans 11 amino acids. Between the trimmed V and J ends, which lost 5 bases and 7 bases, there was a span of 8 bases. The receptor's source is a woman aged 25 to 39 who had been exposed to COVID-19. The sequenced material came from PBMCs or T cells enriched from blood (not recorded which). This chain links TRBV7-9 with TRBJ1-2; a possible D gene is TRBD1 (6 bases). The CDR3: CASSQTGGYTF. CDR3 coding DNA: TGTGCCAGCAGCCAGACAGGTGGCTACACCTTC.